Described below is a single TCR beta chain sequence and its context. No cognate antigen has been identified for it. Per-base quality was not reported, and no clone a single base away is much larger than it. This sample was included in a study of blood T cell repertoires in COVID-19 (dated by TCRdb to the early 2020s). In the study overall: The collaborator samples originated in the United States, Italy and Spain and spanned the acute and convalescent phases of COVID-19. The repertoires were released in a freely available public database meant as a resource for research on the immune response to SARS-CoV-2. The material from the prospective study consisted of cDNA or gDNA derived from T cells, B-cell-depleted T cells, or PBMCs. Subjects who had been exposed to COVID-19, were actively infected with it, or had recovered from it provided the deeply sampled blood TCRbeta repertoires that made up the dataset. The sample metadata nearly always contained a de-identified subject ID, COVID-19 status, age in years and sex. HLA class I and class II types, where available, came from metadata supplied by the sample provider rather than from assay-based typing. The samples were drawn from the first 160 participants of the ongoing ImmuneRACE study and from more than 1,000 subjects provided by 6 global collaborators.

The immunoSEQ Assay, a bias-controlled multiplex PCR, was used to amplify TCRbeta CDR3 regions from genomic DNA. From the authors' description of their analysis: The number of nucleated cells in each sample was estimated from the amplification of reference gene primers within the assay. To quantify the absolute abundance of each unique TCRbeta CDR3 rearrangement, sequence reads were collapsed and filtered. For each sample, productive Simpson clonality was calculated as the square root of Simpson's diversity index across productive rearrangements. In its TCRdb copy, this immuneACCESS table keeps in-frame sequences only and misses some clones. Where compared with another copy, unresolved V genes explain less than half of these, and the others have no known cause. The V and J calls and clone size are taken from that table; D and trimming were inferred from the DNA. The sample records some 95,000 clones, 86% of which are singletons. Jointly, the top ten make up 1.2% of the sample.

On the study overall, not on this receptor specifically: The amount of clinical and demographic metadata varied by source and participant and was provided uncurated.

Each collaborating institution followed its own protocols to collect whole blood in K2EDTA tubes. Collaborator samples were shipped for TCRbeta analysis as frozen whole blood, isolated PBMCs, or DNA extracted from either sample type. The cysteine opens and the phenylalanine closes a CDR3 of 16 amino acids. This entry keeps only the CDR3 DNA: 48 bases, framed from base 1. CDR1 and CDR2, per the germline V gene, are MDHEN and SYDVKM. V and J lose 4 bases and 0 bases, and a span of 15 bases separates them. The origin of this receptor is a man older than 75 with active or convalescent COVID-19. Sequences were obtained from peripheral blood. The V gene is TRBV28 and the J gene is TRBJ1-1; too little of a D gene remains to name it. CDR3 protein: CASSSFSVRVNTEAFF. The DNA sequence is given as TGTGCCAGCAGTTCATTCTCCGTGAGGGTGAACACTGAAGCTTTCTTT.